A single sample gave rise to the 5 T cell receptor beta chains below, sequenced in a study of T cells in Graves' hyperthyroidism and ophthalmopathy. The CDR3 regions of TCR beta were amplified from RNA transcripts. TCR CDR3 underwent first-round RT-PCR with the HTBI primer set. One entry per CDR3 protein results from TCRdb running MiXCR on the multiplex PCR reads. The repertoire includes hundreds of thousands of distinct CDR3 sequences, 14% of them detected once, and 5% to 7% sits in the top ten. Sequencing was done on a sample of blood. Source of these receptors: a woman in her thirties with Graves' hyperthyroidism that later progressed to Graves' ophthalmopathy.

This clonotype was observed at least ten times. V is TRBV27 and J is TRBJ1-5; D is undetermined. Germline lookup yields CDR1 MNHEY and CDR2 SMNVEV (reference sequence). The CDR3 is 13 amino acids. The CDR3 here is CAAGRYNNQPQHF. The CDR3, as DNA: TGTGCGGCGGGGAGGTATAACAATCAGCCCCAGCATTTT.

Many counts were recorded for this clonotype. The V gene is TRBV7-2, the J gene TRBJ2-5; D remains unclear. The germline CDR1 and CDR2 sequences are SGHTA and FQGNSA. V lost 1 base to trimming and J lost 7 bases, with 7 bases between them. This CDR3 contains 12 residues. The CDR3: CASSLVLGTQYF. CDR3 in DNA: TGTGCCAGCAGCTTAGTTTTGGGGACCCAGTACTTC.

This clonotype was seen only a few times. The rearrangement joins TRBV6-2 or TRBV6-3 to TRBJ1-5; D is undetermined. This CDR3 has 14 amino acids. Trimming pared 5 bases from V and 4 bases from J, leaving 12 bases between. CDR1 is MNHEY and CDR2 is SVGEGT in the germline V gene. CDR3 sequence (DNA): TGTGCCAGCAGTCGCGGGTTTTCTAATCAGCCCCAGCATTTT. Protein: CASSRGFSNQPQHF.

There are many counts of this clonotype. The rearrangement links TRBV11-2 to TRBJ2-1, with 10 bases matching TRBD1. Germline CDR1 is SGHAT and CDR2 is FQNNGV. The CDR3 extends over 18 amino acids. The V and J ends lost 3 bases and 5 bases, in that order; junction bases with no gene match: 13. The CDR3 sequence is CASSFQPLRQGAHNEQFF. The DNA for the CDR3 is TGTGCCAGCAGCTTCCAACCATTACGACAGGGGGCTCACAATGAGCAGTTCTTC.

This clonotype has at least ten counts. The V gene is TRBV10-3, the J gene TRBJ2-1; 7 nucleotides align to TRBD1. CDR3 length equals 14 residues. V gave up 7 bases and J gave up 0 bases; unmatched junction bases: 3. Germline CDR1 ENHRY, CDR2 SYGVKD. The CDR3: CAIMGDSSYNEQFF. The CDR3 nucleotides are TGTGCCATCATGGGGGACAGCTCCTACAATGAGCAGTTCTTC.